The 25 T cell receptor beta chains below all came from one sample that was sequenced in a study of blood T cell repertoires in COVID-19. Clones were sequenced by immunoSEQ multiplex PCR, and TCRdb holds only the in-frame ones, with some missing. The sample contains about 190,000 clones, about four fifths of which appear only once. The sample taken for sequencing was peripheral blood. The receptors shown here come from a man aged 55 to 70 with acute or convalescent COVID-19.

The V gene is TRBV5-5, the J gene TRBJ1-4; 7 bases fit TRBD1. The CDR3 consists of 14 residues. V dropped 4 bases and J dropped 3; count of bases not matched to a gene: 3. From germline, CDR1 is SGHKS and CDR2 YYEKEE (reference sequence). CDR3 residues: CASSRGQSNEKLFF. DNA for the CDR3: TGTGCCAGCAGCCGGGGACAGTCTAATGAAAAACTGTTTTTT.

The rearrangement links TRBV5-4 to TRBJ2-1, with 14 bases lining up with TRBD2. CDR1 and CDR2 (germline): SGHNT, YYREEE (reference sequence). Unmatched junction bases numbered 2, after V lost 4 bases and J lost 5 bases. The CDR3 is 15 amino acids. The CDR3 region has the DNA TGTGCCAGCAGCGAGGGACTAGCGGGAGACAATGAGCAGTTCTTC. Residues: CASSEGLAGDNEQFF.

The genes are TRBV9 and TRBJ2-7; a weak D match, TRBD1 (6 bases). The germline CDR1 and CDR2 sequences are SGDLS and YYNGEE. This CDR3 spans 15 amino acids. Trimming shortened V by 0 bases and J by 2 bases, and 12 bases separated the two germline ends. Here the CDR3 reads CASSVGQTGTYEQYF. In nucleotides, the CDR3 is TGTGCCAGCAGCGTAGGGCAGACAGGAACCTACGAGCAGTACTTC.

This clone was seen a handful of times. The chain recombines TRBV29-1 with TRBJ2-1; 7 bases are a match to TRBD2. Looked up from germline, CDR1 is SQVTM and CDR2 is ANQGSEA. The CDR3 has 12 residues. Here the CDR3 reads CRGGDAYNEQFF. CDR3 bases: TGCAGGGGGGGGGATGCCTACAATGAGCAGTTCTTC.

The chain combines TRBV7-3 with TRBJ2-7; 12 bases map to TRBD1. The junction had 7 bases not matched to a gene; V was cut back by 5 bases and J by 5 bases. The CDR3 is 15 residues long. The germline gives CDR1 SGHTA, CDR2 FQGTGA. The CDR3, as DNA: TGTGCCAGCAGCCGATCGGGACAGGGGGCCCACGAGCAGTACTTC. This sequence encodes CASSRSGQGAHEQYF.

The CDR3 nucleotides are TGTGCCAGCAGCTTAACGGCCGGACTAGCGAAAGATACGCAGTATTTT. Its protein product is CASSLTAGLAKDTQYF. The chain links TRBV7-3 to TRBJ2-3, with 9 bases identical to TRBD2. The trim removed 0 bases at V and 5 bases at J, leaving 6 bases unmatched. Germline-derived CDR1 and CDR2 are SGHTA and FQGTGA. The CDR3 runs to 16 residues.

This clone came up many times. The CDR3 here is CATSTRDQDRPLVGTEAFF. In DNA, the CDR3 is TGTGCCACCAGCACTCGAGACCAGGACAGACCCCTGGTTGGCACTGAAGCTTTCTTT. The rearrangement uses TRBV15 and TRBJ1-1; D perhaps matches TRBD1 (6 bases). The CDR3 has 19 residues. The germline V gene has CDR1 LNHNV and CDR2 YYDKDF (reference sequence). The V gene lost 4 bases and the J gene lost 4 bases, with 28 bases spanning the gap.

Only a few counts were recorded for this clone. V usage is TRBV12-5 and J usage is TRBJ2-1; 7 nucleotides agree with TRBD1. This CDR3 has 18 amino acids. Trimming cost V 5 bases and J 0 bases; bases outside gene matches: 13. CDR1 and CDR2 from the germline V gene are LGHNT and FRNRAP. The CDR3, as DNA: TGTGCTAGTGGTCTCGAACCCAACAGGGGCAGCTCCTACAATGAGCAGTTCTTC. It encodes CASGLEPNRGSSYNEQFF.

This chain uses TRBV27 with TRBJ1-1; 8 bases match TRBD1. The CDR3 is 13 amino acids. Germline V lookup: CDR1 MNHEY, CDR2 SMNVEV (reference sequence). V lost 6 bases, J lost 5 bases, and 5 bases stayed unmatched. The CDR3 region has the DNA TGTGCCAGCAGGGTTGGACAGGGAACTGAAGCTTTCTTT. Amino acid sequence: CASRVGQGTEAFF.

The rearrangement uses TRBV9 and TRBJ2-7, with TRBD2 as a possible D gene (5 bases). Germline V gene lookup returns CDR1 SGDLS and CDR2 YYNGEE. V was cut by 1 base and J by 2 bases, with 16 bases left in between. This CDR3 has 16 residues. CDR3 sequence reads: CASSVSPRTATYEQYF. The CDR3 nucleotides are TGTGCCAGCAGCGTATCCCCCCGGACTGCCACCTACGAGCAGTACTTC.

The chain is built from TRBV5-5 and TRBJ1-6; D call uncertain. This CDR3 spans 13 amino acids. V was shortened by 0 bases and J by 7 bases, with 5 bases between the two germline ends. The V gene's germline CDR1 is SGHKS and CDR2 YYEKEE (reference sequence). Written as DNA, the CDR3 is TGTGCCAGCAGCTTGGACTGGAATTCACCCCTCCACTTT. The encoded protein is CASSLDWNSPLHF. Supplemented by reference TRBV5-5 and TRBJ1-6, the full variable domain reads DAGVTQSPTHLIKTRGQQVTLRCSPISGHKSVSWYQQVLGQGPQFIFQYYEKEERGRGNFPDRFSARQFPNYSSELNVNALLLGDSALYLCASSLDWNSPLHFGNGTRLTVT.

The CDR3: CASSSFGTAYEQYF. In DNA form, the CDR3 reads TGTGCCAGCAGTTCGTTCGGGACAGCCTACGAGCAGTACTTC. The chain recombines TRBV27 with TRBJ2-7, with TRBD1 matching over 7 bases. The CDR3 consists of 14 residues. The germline V gene has CDR1 MNHEY and CDR2 SMNVEV (reference sequence). J lost 2 bases, V lost 4 bases, and 5 bases had no gene match.

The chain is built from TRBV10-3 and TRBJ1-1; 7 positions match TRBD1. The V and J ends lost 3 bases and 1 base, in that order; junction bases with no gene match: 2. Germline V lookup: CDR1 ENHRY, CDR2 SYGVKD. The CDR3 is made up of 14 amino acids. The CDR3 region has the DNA TGTGCCATCAGTGACAGGGGGACGAACACTGAAGCTTTCTTT. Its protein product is CAISDRGTNTEAFF.

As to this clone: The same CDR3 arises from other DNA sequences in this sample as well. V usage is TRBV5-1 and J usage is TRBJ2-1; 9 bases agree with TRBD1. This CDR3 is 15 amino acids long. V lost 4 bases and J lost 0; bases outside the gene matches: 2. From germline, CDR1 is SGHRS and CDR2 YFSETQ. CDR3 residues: CASSPGQGSYNEQFF. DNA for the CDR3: TGCGCCAGCAGCCCGGGACAGGGCTCCTACAATGAGCAGTTCTTC.

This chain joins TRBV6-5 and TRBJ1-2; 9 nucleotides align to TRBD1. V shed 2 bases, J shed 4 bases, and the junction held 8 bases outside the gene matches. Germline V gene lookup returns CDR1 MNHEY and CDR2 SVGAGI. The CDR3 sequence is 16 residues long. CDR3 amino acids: CASSYIGDRASYGYTF. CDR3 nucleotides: TGTGCCAGCAGTTACATCGGGGACAGGGCTTCCTATGGCTACACCTTC.

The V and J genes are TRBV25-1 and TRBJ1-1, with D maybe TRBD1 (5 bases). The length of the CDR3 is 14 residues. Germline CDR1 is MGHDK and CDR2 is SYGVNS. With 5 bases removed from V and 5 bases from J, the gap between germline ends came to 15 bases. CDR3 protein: CASSRWGLGTEAFF. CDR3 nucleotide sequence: TGTGCCAGCAGTCGTTGGGGCTTGGGGACTGAAGCTTTCTTT.

CDR3 DNA sequence: TGTGCCAGCAGCTTATGGCCACAGGGGTCTTATAATTCACCCCTCCACTTT. Protein sequence: CASSLWPQGSYNSPLHF. The V call is TRBV7-2, the J call TRBJ1-6; 7 nucleotides align to TRBD1. The CDR3 contains 17 residues. In germline, CDR1 is SGHTA, CDR2 FQGNSA. V was clipped by 2 bases and J by 4 bases; unmatched bases: 8.

In DNA form, the CDR3 reads TGTGCCTGGAGTCCTCTAGGATCTAGCACAGATACGCAGTATTTT. This sequence encodes CAWSPLGSSTDTQYF. The chain carries TRBV30 and TRBJ2-3, with unresolved D. CDR1 GTSNPN and CDR2 SVGIG come from the germline V gene (reference sequence). V lost 2 bases, J lost 0 bases, and 12 bases lay in between. This CDR3 is built from 15 residues.

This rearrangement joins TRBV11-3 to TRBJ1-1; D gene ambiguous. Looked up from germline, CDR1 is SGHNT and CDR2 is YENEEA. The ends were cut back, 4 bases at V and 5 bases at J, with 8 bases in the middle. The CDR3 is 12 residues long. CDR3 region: CASSYDETEAFF. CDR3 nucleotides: TGTGCCAGCAGCTATGATGAGACTGAAGCTTTCTTT.

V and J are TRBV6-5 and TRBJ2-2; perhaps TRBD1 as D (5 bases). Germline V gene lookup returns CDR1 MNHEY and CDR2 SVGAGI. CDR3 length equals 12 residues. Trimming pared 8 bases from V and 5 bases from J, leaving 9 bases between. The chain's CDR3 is CASGALTGELFF. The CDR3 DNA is TGTGCCAGCGGGGCCTTAACCGGGGAGCTGTTTTTT.

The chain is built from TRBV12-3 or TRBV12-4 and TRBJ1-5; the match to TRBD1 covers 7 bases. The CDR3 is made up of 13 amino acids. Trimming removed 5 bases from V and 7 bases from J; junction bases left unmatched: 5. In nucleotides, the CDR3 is TGTGCCAGCAGTCCAGGGGGTCGGCAGCCCCAGCATTTT. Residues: CASSPGGRQPQHF.

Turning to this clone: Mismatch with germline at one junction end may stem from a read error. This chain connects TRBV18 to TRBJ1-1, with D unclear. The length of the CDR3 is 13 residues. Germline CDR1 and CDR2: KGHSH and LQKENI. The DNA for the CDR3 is TGTGCCAGCTCACCAAGGACTAACATTGAAGCTTTCTTT. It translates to CASSPRTNIEAFF.

Here the CDR3 reads CASSEPGTYEQYF. The CDR3 DNA reads as TGTGCCAGCAGTGAGCCAGGGACCTACGAGCAGTACTTC. This chain joins TRBV6-1 and TRBJ2-7, with D maybe TRBD1 (5 bases). This CDR3 is 13 amino acids long. Germline CDR1 is MNHNS and CDR2 is SASEGT. Between the trimmed V and J ends, which lost 3 bases and 2 bases, there was a span of 8 bases.

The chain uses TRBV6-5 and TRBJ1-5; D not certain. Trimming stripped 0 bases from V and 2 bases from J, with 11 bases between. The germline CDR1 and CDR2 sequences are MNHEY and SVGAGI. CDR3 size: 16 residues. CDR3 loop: CASSYSSGIGNQPQHF. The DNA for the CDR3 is TGTGCCAGCAGTTACTCCTCGGGGATTGGCAATCAGCCCCAGCATTTT.

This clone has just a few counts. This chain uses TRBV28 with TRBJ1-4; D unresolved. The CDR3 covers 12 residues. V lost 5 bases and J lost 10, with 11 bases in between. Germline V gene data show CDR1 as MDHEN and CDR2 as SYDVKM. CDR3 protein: CASSPPRGKLFF. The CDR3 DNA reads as TGTGCCAGCAGTCCACCCCGGGGAAAACTGTTTTTT.